The clone carrying this T cell receptor (beta chain) occurred many times. Antigen: not known. No treatment had been given to any patient before thyroid surgery. CDR1 is MNHEY and CDR2 is SVGEGT in the germline V gene. The CDR3 extends over 17 amino acids. Trimming took 4 bases from V and 7 from J; bases not matched to a gene: 12. The data were taken from a study of metastatic and nonmetastatic thyroid tumors. Background on the study: It was across blood and tumor or nodule tissue from malignant and benign thyroid patients that repertoires were compared. Study results and caveats: Malignant tumors reportedly showed significantly higher TCR beta diversity than benign nodules in both blood and tumor.

Original processing notes: The authors used CDR3 differences across clinicopathological groups to build a distant-metastasis classifier for papillary thyroid cancer. MiXCR reprocessed the PCR reads for TCRdb. TCRdb's processing, not the authors' own work, is the source of the V and J calls. The sample lists 30,000 or so clones, 20% to 25% seen once, with 13% to 15% in the top ten. The rearrangement joins TRBV6-2 or TRBV6-3 to TRBJ2-1; TRBD2 matches at 11 bases. Material: blood. This TCR derives from a female donor with papillary thyroid cancer or a benign thyroid nodule (not recorded which). Some clones in this sample may be carry-over from other donors' samples. In nucleotides, the CDR3 is TGTGCCAGCAGTTCTTTGACTAGCGGGATCGGCGGGAATGAGCAGTTCTTC. The encoded protein is CASSSLTSGIGGNEQFF.